What follows are 13 T cell receptor beta chains derived from one specimen sequenced in a study of shared clonotypes between healthy human individuals. Only in-frame clones appear in the TCRdb table, and some are missing; sequencing was by immunoSEQ multiplex PCR. Among millions of clones listed, 93% were seen once. The source material was naive CD4+ T cells from PBMCs. As to subset: CD45RA+ positively selected. These receptors all come from a man between 18 and 29 years old in good health. Some clones in this sample may be carry-over from other donors' samples.

The table lists this clone with a few counts. V gene TRBV7-9 combines with J gene TRBJ2-1; D perhaps matches TRBD2 (5 bases). Per the germline V gene, CDR1 is SEHNR and CDR2 is FQNEAQ (reference sequence). V was trimmed by 5 bases and J by 10 bases, leaving 12 bases between them. The CDR3 spans 12 residues. CDR3 bases: TGTGCCAGCAGCCCAACACGGGAAGAGCAGTTCTTC. Translated: CASSPTREEQFF.

Concerning this clone: This sample also contains other DNA sequences that code for the same CDR3. CDR3 amino acids: CASSVRGDGTDTQYF. The DNA for the CDR3 is TGTGCCAGCAGCGTCAGGGGGGACGGAACAGATACGCAGTATTTT. The chain is built from TRBV9 and TRBJ2-3; possibly TRBD1 for D (7 bases). V gave up 2 bases and J gave up 3 bases, with 13 bases separating them. CDR1 is SGDLS, CDR2 YYNGEE, per germline. The CDR3 loop spans 15 amino acids.

The V gene is TRBV27, the J gene TRBJ2-3; 8 bases align to TRBD1. Looked up from germline, CDR1 is MNHEY and CDR2 is SMNVEV (reference sequence). This CDR3 spans 16 amino acids. Trimming at V came to 6 bases and at J to 1 base, leaving 9 bases not matched to a gene. As DNA, the CDR3 is TGTGCCAGCAGACAGAACGGACAGGGTGGCACAGATACGCAGTATTTT. Residues: CASRQNGQGGTDTQYF.

V usage is TRBV9 and J usage is TRBJ2-1, with D possibly matching TRBD1 (6 bases). CDR3 length equals 16 residues. The V end lost 0 bases, the J end lost 2 bases, and 12 bases lay between the germline ends. From germline, CDR1 is SGDLS and CDR2 YYNGEE. CDR3 DNA: TGTGCCAGCAGCGTAGCAGGGTCAGGGGCCTACAATGAGCAGTTCTTC. Amino acids: CASSVAGSGAYNEQFF.

V usage is TRBV7-6 and J usage is TRBJ2-1; 10 bases line up with TRBD2. Germline V CDR1 and CDR2: SGHVS, FNYEAQ. V gave up 5 bases and J gave up 8 bases; unmatched junction bases: 9. The CDR3 is 15 amino acids. In DNA, the CDR3 is TGTGCCAGCAGCGGAGAGGCTAGCGGGAGTCATGAGCAGTTCTTC. It codes for CASSGEASGSHEQFF.

J is TRBJ1-5 and V is TRBV6-1; D unresolved. V was shortened by 2 bases and J by 7 bases, with 9 bases between the two germline ends. This CDR3 is 13 amino acids long. The germline gives CDR1 MNHNS, CDR2 SASEGT. The CDR3 loop is CASSETVRQPQHF. CDR3 nucleotide sequence: TGTGCCAGCAGTGAAACGGTGAGACAGCCCCAGCATTTT.

On this clone itself: Other DNA sequences in the sample encode the same CDR3. V is TRBV5-1 and J is TRBJ2-7, with TRBD1 matching 11 bases. CDR3 length: 14 residues. CDR1 and CDR2 from the germline V gene are SGHRS and YFSETQ. J lost 5 bases, V lost 4 bases, and 5 bases had no gene match. The CDR3 DNA follows: TGCGCCAGCAGCCTCGGGACAGGGGGGAACGAGCAGTACTTC. This sequence encodes CASSLGTGGNEQYF.

J is TRBJ1-2 and V is TRBV28; D gene ambiguous. Trimming cost V 8 bases and J 6 bases, with 16 bases left between them. Germline V CDR1 and CDR2: MDHEN, SYDVKM. This CDR3 region has 13 residues. CDR3 nucleotide sequence: TGTGCCAGCGGGCCTCCATCCTATAATGGCTACACCTTC. It is translated as CASGPPSYNGYTF.

This CDR3 is CASSLSGGYEEQFF. CDR3 DNA: TGTGCCAGCAGTTTATCGGGGGGGTACGAGGAGCAGTTCTTC. The V call is TRBV28, the J call TRBJ2-1; 8 nucleotides align to TRBD2. Germline V gives CDR1 MDHEN, CDR2 SYDVKM. This CDR3 contains 14 residues. After removal of 1 base from V and 10 bases from J, the junction contained 6 bases not matched to a gene.

The gene calls are TRBV19 and TRBJ2-2; TRBD1 aligns across 10 bases. CDR1 LNHDA and CDR2 SQIVND come from the germline V gene (reference sequence). Trimming took 8 bases from V and 8 from J; bases not matched to a gene: 11. The length of the CDR3 is 15 residues. Written as DNA, the CDR3 is TGTGCCAGTTGCCCGGACAGGGGGTTTTCTGGGGAGCTGTTTTTT. Amino acids: CASCPDRGFSGELFF.

The genes are TRBV11-2 and TRBJ2-1; possible D gene TRBD1, 6 bases. The CDR3 is 15 residues long. Germline loops: CDR1 SGHAT, CDR2 FQNNGV. The ends were cut back, 1 base at V and 6 bases at J, with 13 bases in the middle. In nucleotides, the CDR3 is TGTGCCAGCAGCTTAGGACCAGGGGTCCCCAATGAGCAGTTCTTC. Amino acids: CASSLGPGVPNEQFF.

This chain joins TRBV7-6 and TRBJ2-3, with D possibly being TRBD2 (5 bases). Germline values: CDR1 SGHVS, CDR2 FNYEAQ. V shed 3 bases and J shed 2 bases, with 9 bases lying between them. CDR3 length equals 14 residues. The CDR3 DNA follows: TGTGCCAGCAGCTTCTCCGGGGTCACAGATACGCAGTATTTT. This sequence encodes CASSFSGVTDTQYF.

The rearrangement uses TRBV7-8 and TRBJ1-2, with D perhaps TRBD1 (6 bases). Germline CDR1 and CDR2: SGHVS and FQNEAQ. Trimming left V 1 base short and J 5 bases short, with 11 bases between. The CDR3 spans 14 residues. CDR3 residues: CASSLGDRIYGYTF. The CDR3, as DNA: TGTGCCAGCAGCTTAGGAGACAGGATTTATGGCTACACCTTC. Supplemented by reference TRBV7-8 and TRBJ1-2, the full variable domain reads GAGVSQSPRYKVAKRGQDVALRCDPISGHVSLFWYQQALGQGPEFLTYFQNEAQLDKSGLPSDRFFAERPEGSVSTLKIQRTQQEDSAVYLCASSLGDRIYGYTFGSGTRLTVV.